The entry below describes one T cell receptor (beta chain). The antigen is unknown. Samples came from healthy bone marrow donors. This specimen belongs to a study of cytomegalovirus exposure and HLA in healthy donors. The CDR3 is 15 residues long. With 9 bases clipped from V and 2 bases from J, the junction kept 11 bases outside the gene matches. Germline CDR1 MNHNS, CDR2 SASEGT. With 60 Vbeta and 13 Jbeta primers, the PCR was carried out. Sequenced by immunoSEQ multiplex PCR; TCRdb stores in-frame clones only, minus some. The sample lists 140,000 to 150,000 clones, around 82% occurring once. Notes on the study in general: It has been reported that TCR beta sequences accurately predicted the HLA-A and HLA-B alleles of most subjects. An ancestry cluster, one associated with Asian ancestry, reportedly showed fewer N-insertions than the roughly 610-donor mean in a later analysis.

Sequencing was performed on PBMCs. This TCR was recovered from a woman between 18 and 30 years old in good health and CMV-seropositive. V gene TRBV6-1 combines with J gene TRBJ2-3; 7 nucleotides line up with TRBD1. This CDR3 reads CASILSRGFTDTQYF. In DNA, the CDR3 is TGTGCCAGTATACTGTCCAGGGGGTTCACAGATACGCAGTATTTT.